This TCR beta chain was recorded in a study of lymphopenia after photon versus proton radiotherapy. Profiling relied on immunoSEQ multiplex PCR, and the TCRdb table lists in-frame clones only, not all of them. The sample shows approximately 91,000 clones, approximately 82% of them seen only once. This clone was recorded only once. Germline assignment: CDR1 MDHEN and CDR2 SYDVKM. The CDR3 loop spans 16 amino acids. V was pared by 1 base and J by 1 base, with 12 bases between. The specimen was peripheral blood, collected from a patient treated with proton-based radiotherapy. This clonotype was sampled from a man in his 60s with pancreatic cancer. This chain connects TRBV28 to TRBJ2-3; D perhaps matches TRBD1 (6 bases). The CDR3 loop reads CASSLSRTVGTDTQYF. In DNA form, the CDR3 reads TGTGCCAGCAGTTTATCCAGGACAGTAGGCACAGATACGCAGTATTTT.